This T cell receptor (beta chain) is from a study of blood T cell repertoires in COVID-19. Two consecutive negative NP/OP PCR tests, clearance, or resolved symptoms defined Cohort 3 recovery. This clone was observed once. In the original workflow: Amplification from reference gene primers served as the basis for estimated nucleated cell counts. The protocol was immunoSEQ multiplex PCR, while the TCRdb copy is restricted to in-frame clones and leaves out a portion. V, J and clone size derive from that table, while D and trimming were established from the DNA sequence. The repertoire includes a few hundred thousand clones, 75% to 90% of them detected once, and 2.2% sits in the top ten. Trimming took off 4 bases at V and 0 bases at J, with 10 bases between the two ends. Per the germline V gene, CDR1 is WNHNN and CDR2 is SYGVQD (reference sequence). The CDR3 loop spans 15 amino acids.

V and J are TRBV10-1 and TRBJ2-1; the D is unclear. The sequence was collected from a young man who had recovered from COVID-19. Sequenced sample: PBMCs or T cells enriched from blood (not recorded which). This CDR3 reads CASSVRPSSYNEQFF. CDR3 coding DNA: TGCGCCAGCAGTGTCCGCCCGAGCTCCTACAATGAGCAGTTCTTC.